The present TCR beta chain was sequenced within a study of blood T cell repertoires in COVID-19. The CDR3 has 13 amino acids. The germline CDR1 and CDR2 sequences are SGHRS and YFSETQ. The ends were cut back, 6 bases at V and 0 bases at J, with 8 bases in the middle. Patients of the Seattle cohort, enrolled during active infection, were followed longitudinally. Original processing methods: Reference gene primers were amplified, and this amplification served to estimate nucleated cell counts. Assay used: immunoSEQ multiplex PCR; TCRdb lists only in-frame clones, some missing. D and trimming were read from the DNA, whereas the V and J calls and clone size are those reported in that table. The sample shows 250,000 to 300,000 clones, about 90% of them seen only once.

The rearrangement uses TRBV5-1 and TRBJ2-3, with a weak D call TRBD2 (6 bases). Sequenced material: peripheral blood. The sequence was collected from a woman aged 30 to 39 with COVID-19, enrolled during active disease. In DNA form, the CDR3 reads TGCGCCAGCAAGGGGACTAGCACAGATACGCAGTATTTT. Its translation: CASKGTSTDTQYF.